One and the same sample provided the 3 T cell receptor beta chains below, sequenced in a study of OX40 agonist ivuxolimab in advanced cancers. Sequencing was performed with immunoSEQ multiplex PCR; in TCRdb, only in-frame clones are kept and a portion is missing. The sample lists about 93,000 clones, 85% to 95% seen once, with roughly 2.6% in the top ten. The material was CD4+ or CD8+ T cells sorted from blood, obtained in a trial of the OX40 agonist ivuxolimab. The source of these receptors is an adult with an advanced solid tumor such as melanoma, head and neck, liver or kidney cancer.

The chain joins TRBV4-1 to TRBJ2-3; 8 nucleotides agree with TRBD2. The length of the CDR3 is 17 residues. Germline CDR1 and CDR2: MGHRA and YSYEKL. The V and J ends lost 5 bases and 1 base, in that order; junction bases with no gene match: 11. The CDR3, as DNA: TGCGCCAGCAGCTTCCGAATACTAGCGGATCGCACAGATACGCAGTATTTT. The encoded protein is CASSFRILADRTDTQYF.

The chain recombines TRBV15 with TRBJ2-7; 9 bases fit TRBD1. The CDR3 runs to 15 residues. Germline loops: CDR1 LNHNV, CDR2 YYDKDF (reference sequence). The junction had 7 bases not matched to a gene; V was cut back by 5 bases and J by 2 bases. The CDR3 DNA follows: TGTGCCACCAGCGTAGGGACAGGGCTGCCCTACGAGCAGTACTTC. It yields the protein CATSVGTGLPYEQYF.

The DNA for the CDR3 is TGTGCCAGCAGTTTTGAGGGATACGAGCAGTACTTC. Translation gives CASSFEGYEQYF. V is TRBV27 and J is TRBJ2-7; maybe TRBD2 (5 bases). The germline V gene has CDR1 MNHEY and CDR2 SMNVEV (reference sequence). V lost 3 bases to trimming and J lost 4 bases, with 7 bases between them. The CDR3 length is 12 residues.